This entry lists 6 T cell receptor beta chains sequenced from one sample in a study of T cells after yellow fever vaccination (dated by TCRdb to the late 2010s). Read against the paper, the sample's treatment or condition label means: live attenuated yellow fever vaccine strain. The protocol used for the library was 5' RACE. Sequencer: Illumina NovaSeq 6000. TCRdb reprocessing: public reads trimmed at Q25 with fastp, clones called with MiXCR, in-frame beta chains kept. Merged by CDR3 protein, the rows form single entries marked with the most common genes and DNA. A total of 300,000 to 350,000 distinct CDR3 sequences appear in this sample, 3% to 4.5% of them only once. Roughly 26% of the sample is in the top ten clones. The material was PBMCs, obtained 5 days after the yellow fever booster vaccination. The receptors were sampled from a man between 18 and 35 years old who received the YFV17D yellow fever vaccine.

The chain's CDR3 is CASSYSLVGYEQYF. DNA for the CDR3: TGTGCCAGCAGTTACTCCCTTGTGGGGTACGAGCAGTACTTC. The V and J genes are TRBV6-5 and TRBJ2-7; D not certain. Trimming shortened V by 0 bases and J by 4 bases, and 10 bases separated the two germline ends. This CDR3 is built from 14 residues. Germline CDR1 MNHEY, CDR2 SVGAGI.

The chain links TRBV5-1 to TRBJ1-1; D unresolved. Germline V CDR1 and CDR2: SGHRS, YFSETQ. Trimming stripped 5 bases from V and 2 bases from J, with 16 bases between. This CDR3 spans 15 amino acids. CDR3 DNA sequence: TGCGCCAGCAGGGTTCGGGAGCTCACAAACACTGAAGCTTTCTTT. This gives the protein CASRVRELTNTEAFF.

This clonotype was observed many times. The chain links TRBV4-2 to TRBJ2-1; a possible D gene is TRBD2 (6 bases). Trimming took off 0 bases at V and 9 bases at J, with 15 bases between the two ends. The V gene's germline CDR1 is LGHNA and CDR2 YNFKEQ. The CDR3 has 15 residues. The CDR3 DNA reads as TGTGCCAGCAGCCAAGAGGAGGGAAGTGCGGGTGAGCAGTTCTTC. Translated, it gives CASSQEEGSAGEQFF.

This clonotype was recorded many times. The chain couples TRBV7-2 to TRBJ2-7; tentative D call: TRBD2 (5 bases). Germline V gene sequence: CDR1 SGHTA, CDR2 FQGNSA. Trimming shortened V by 4 bases and J by 0 bases, and 16 bases separated the two germline ends. This CDR3 has 16 amino acids. The CDR3 region is CASSSFPRGSSYEQYF. As DNA, the CDR3 is TGTGCCAGCAGCTCATTTCCCCGGGGTAGCTCCTACGAGCAGTACTTC.

V is TRBV5-1 and J is TRBJ2-1; the D is unclear. Per the germline V gene, CDR1 is SGHRS and CDR2 is YFSETQ. The CDR3 extends over 16 amino acids. Trimming shortened V by 0 bases and J by 1 base, and 11 bases separated the two germline ends. The CDR3 sequence is CASSLDRIYSYNEQFF. CDR3 nucleotides: TGCGCCAGCAGCTTGGACCGGATATATTCCTACAATGAGCAGTTCTTC.

The chain combines TRBV4-1 with TRBJ1-2; TRBD1 might be the D (5 bases). The germline V gene encodes CDR1 MGHRA and CDR2 YSYEKL. The CDR3 contains 14 residues. V was clipped by 5 bases and J by 1 base, with 11 bases between them. This chain's CDR3 is CASSGGTGNYGYTF. The CDR3 region has the DNA TGCGCCAGCAGCGGAGGGACCGGTAACTATGGCTACACCTTC.